A selection of T cell receptor beta chains follows, all from one sample in a study of blood T cell repertoires in COVID-19. Some clones are missing from TCRdb's copy, which holds only in-frame ones; the method was immunoSEQ multiplex PCR. The sample has about 240,000 clones, 87% seen once; the top ten hold around 7.2%. The sample comprised peripheral blood. Receptors originate from a man in his sixties who had recovered from COVID-19. CDR3s include the opening cysteine and the closing phenylalanine or tryptophan. Fields, in order: clone size, D gene, J gene, V gene, CDR3 DNA, CDR3 protein. The D gene is left open where the match is weak. Rows give clone size only sometimes, using once, few, many, or a class for an expanded clone.

few	.	TRBJ1-5	TRBV7-2	TGTGCCAGCAGCTACCAACAGGGCTGGAATCAGCCCCAGCATTTT	CASSYQQGWNQPQHF
.	.	TRBJ2-5	TRBV9	TGTGCCAGCAGCGGACCGGGAAGAGAGACCCAGTACTTC	CASSGPGRETQYF
.	TRBD1	TRBJ2-3	TRBV5-6	TGTGCCAGCAGCTTAACAGGGGGCGGGACAGATACGCAGTATTTT	CASSLTGGGTDTQYF
.	TRBD1	TRBJ1-1	TRBV6-1	TGTGCCAGCAGTGAATCAGGGGGAGGCACTGAAGCTTTCTTT	CASSESGGGTEAFF
.	TRBD2	TRBJ2-1	TRBV11-2	TGTGCCAGCAGCTTAGGGTGGTTGACTAGCGGGGGGGATGAGCAGTTCTTC	CASSLGWLTSGGDEQFF
.	TRBD1	TRBJ2-2	TRBV7-9	TGTGCCAGCAGCGTGGACAGGGAGTTGAACACCGGGGAGCTGTTTTTT	CASSVDRELNTGELFF
.	TRBD1	TRBJ1-2	TRBV7-6	TGTGCCAGCAGCCTGGGGACAGGGGAGACCGCGGGCTACACCTTC	CASSLGTGETAGYTF
.	.	TRBJ1-6	TRBV11-2	TGTGCCAGCAGCTTAGGTCGGAGCGAAAATTCACCCCTCCACTTT	CASSLGRSENSPLHF
.	.	TRBJ1-3	TRBV11-3	TGTGCCAGCAGCTTATCAGGGGCCGGAAACACCATATATTTT	CASSLSGAGNTIYF
once	TRBD1	TRBJ1-5	TRBV19	TGTGCCAGTAGGCCCGGGACAGGTCTCAATCAGCCCCAGCATTTT	CASRPGTGLNQPQHF
.	TRBD1	TRBJ1-5	TRBV19	TGTGCCAGTAGTATGCGGACAGGACCTAGCAATCAGCCCCAGCATTTT	CASSMRTGPSNQPQHF
once	.	TRBJ1-4	TRBV4-2	TGTGCCAGCAGCCAGGTCGGGGGGGCGGATAATGAAAAACTGTTTTTT	CASSQVGGADNEKLFF
once	.	TRBJ2-6	TRBV7-9	TGTGCCAGCAGCTTAATCACATCTGGGGCCAACGTCCTGACTTTC	CASSLITSGANVLTF
.	TRBD2	TRBJ2-1	TRBV9	TGTGCCAGCAGCGCCCTAGCGGGGGGGACCAATGAGCAGTTCTTC	CASSALAGGTNEQFF
.	TRBD1	TRBJ2-1	TRBV7-9	TGTGCCAGCAGCCAGGGACAGGGGGATAAGAATGAGCAGTTCTTC	CASSQGQGDKNEQFF
.	.	TRBJ1-2	TRBV19	TGTGCCAGTAGCCTACGTTCTCCGACAGGTCACTATGGCTACACCTTC	CASSLRSPTGHYGYTF
.	.	TRBJ1-2	TRBV29-1	TGCAGCGTTGGGGCAGGGCAAACTAACTATGGCTACACCTTC	CSVGAGQTNYGYTF
.	TRBD1	TRBJ2-3	TRBV2	TGTGCCAGCAGTGGGACAGGGGAGAGCACAGATACGCAGTATTTT	CASSGTGESTDTQYF
.	.	TRBJ2-3	TRBV5-5	TGTGCCAGCAGCTTGGAACTCGAAACAGATACGCAGTATTTT	CASSLELETDTQYF
.	TRBD1	TRBJ1-2	TRBV5-5	TGTGCCAGCAGCCGGGGACAGGGGGCGTCCACTAACTATGGCTACACCTTC	CASSRGQGASTNYGYTF
.	.	TRBJ1-3	TRBV5-6	TGTGCCAGCAGCCTGCGGGGGAGGGCTGGTGGAAACACCATATATTTT	CASSLRGRAGGNTIYF
.	TRBD1	TRBJ1-2	TRBV24-1	TGTGCCACCAGTGATGTACAGGGGGACTATGGCTACACCTTC	CATSDVQGDYGYTF
.	.	TRBJ2-3	TRBV30	TGTGCCTCCTCTTCCCCTAGGCTCACAGATACGCAGTATTTT	CASSSPRLTDTQYF
.	TRBD1	TRBJ1-2	TRBV6-5	TGTGCCAGCAGTTCCCGGACAGGGGGCGTCTATGGCTACACCTTC	CASSSRTGGVYGYTF
.	.	TRBJ1-1	TRBV12-3/TRBV12-4	TGTGCCAGCAGTTTAGGCGGGGGCCCTGAAGCTTTCTTT	CASSLGGGPEAFF
.	TRBD1	TRBJ1-4	TRBV25-1	TGTGCCAGCAGTGACCCCGGGACAGCTAATGAAAAACTGTTTTTT	CASSDPGTANEKLFF
.	.	TRBJ1-1	TRBV7-9	TGTGCCAGCAGCTATCCTAACACTGAAGCTTTCTTT	CASSYPNTEAFF
.	.	TRBJ2-4	TRBV6-6	TGTGCCAGCGCGGCTCGGGAAAGGGACATTCAGTACTTC	CASAARERDIQYF
.	TRBD2	TRBJ2-2	TRBV7-7	TGTGCCAGCACCCACTCCACCCACGGGGGGACGAACACCGGGGAGCTGTTTTTT	CASTHSTHGGTNTGELFF
.	.	TRBJ1-2	TRBV18	TGTGCCAGCTCACCTCTACAGGGTAGCTATGGCTACACCTTC	CASSPLQGSYGYTF
.	.	TRBJ1-2	TRBV5-1	TGCGCCAGCAGCTTGTCACAAGGGGTTGGCTACACCTTC	CASSLSQGVGYTF
.	.	TRBJ1-2	TRBV6-6	TGTGCCAGCAGTCCCCGCAGGTTCGACACAGCGGAGGCTAACTATGGCTACACCTTC	CASSPRRFDTAEANYGYTF
.	.	TRBJ2-6	TRBV15	TGTGCCACCAGCAGATTGGGGGGTCTCTCTGGGGCCAACGTCCTGACTTTC	CATSRLGGLSGANVLTF
.	.	TRBJ1-1	TRBV10-3	TGTGCCATCAAAGGGGATTTGAACACTGAAGCTTTCTTT	CAIKGDLNTEAFF
.	TRBD1	TRBJ2-6	TRBV15	TGTGCCACCAGCGAGGGGCAGGGGGTAGGGGCCAACGTCCTGACTTTC	CATSEGQGVGANVLTF
.	TRBD2	TRBJ2-3	TRBV7-9	TGTGCCAGCAGCTTAGGCCTAGCGGGGCCGTCAGATACGCAGTATTTT	CASSLGLAGPSDTQYF
.	.	TRBJ1-3	TRBV18	TGTGCCAGCTCACCACGACAGGCGTCCTCTGGAAACACCATATATTTT	CASSPRQASSGNTIYF
.	TRBD1	TRBJ2-7	TRBV24-1	TGTGCCACCAGTGATTCGCGGACAGGGCTGCAGTACTTC	CATSDSRTGLQYF
.	TRBD1	TRBJ1-2	TRBV5-8	TGTGCCAGCAGGGGACAGATCCGAGTCACCTTC	CASRGQIRVTF
.	TRBD1	TRBJ2-2	TRBV19	TGTGCCAGTAGTAAGGGACAGTTCACCGGGGAGCTGTTTTTT	CASSKGQFTGELFF
.	TRBD2	TRBJ2-1	TRBV2	TGTGCCAGCAGCAGGGAGGGTGAGCAGTTCTTC	CASSREGEQFF
.	TRBD1	TRBJ1-2	TRBV12-3/TRBV12-4	TGTGCCAGCACCATGGACAGGGCTGGCTACACCTTC	CASTMDRAGYTF
.	.	TRBJ2-7	TRBV6-2/TRBV6-3	TGTGCCAGCAGTTACTCGGGCAGGGGAGCCTACGAGCAGTACTTC	CASSYSGRGAYEQYF
.	.	TRBJ1-2	TRBV20-1	TGCAGTGCTGGCGGGATCTATGGCTACACCTTC	CSAGGIYGYTF
.	.	TRBJ2-3	TRBV9	TGTGCCAGCAGCGTAGCCATGGTCCAGTCGACAGATACGCAGTATTTT	CASSVAMVQSTDTQYF
once	TRBD2	TRBJ2-3	TRBV9	TGTGCCAGCAGCACCTCACTAGCGGGGGAGCGAGATACGCAGTATTTT	CASSTSLAGERDTQYF
.	.	TRBJ2-2	TRBV7-6	TGTGCCAGCAGCTCCTCCGGGGAGCTGTTTTTT	CASSSSGELFF
.	.	TRBJ2-2	TRBV2	TGTGCCAGCAGGTTGACAGAAGTTTTGGCCGGGGAGCTGTTTTTT	CASRLTEVLAGELFF
.	.	TRBJ2-1	TRBV5-1	TGCGCCAGCAGAGAGAGGACAGACGCGCAGTTCTTC	CASRERTDAQFF
once	.	TRBJ1-4	TRBV5-5	TGTGCCAGCAGCTCCGGACAGAATGAAAAACTGTTTTTT	CASSSGQNEKLFF
.	TRBD1	TRBJ1-2	TRBV5-1	TGCGCCAGCAGCCCGGTGGACAGGGGTTTGTATGGCTACACCTTC	CASSPVDRGLYGYTF
.	.	TRBJ1-4	TRBV28	TGTGCCGCCAGAGGAACTAATGAAAAACTGTTTTTT	CAARGTNEKLFF
.	.	TRBJ1-1	TRBV28	TGTGCCAGCAGTGTAGGACAGCTTAACACTGAAGCTTTCTTT	CASSVGQLNTEAFF
.	.	TRBJ2-5	TRBV12-5	TGTGCTAGTGGTTTAGGGCAGGGATGGGAAGAGACCCAGTACTTC	CASGLGQGWEETQYF
.	TRBD2	TRBJ2-1	TRBV6-6	TGTGCCAGCAGACTAGCGAGCTCCTACAATGAGCAGTTCTTC	CASRLASSYNEQFF
.	TRBD1	TRBJ1-2	TRBV6-5	TGTGCCACCAGACAGGGGGACTATGGCTACACCTTC	CATRQGDYGYTF
many	.	TRBJ1-1	TRBV14	TGTGCCAGCAGCCACGGGGGTCATATGAACACTGAAGCTTTCTTT	CASSHGGHMNTEAFF